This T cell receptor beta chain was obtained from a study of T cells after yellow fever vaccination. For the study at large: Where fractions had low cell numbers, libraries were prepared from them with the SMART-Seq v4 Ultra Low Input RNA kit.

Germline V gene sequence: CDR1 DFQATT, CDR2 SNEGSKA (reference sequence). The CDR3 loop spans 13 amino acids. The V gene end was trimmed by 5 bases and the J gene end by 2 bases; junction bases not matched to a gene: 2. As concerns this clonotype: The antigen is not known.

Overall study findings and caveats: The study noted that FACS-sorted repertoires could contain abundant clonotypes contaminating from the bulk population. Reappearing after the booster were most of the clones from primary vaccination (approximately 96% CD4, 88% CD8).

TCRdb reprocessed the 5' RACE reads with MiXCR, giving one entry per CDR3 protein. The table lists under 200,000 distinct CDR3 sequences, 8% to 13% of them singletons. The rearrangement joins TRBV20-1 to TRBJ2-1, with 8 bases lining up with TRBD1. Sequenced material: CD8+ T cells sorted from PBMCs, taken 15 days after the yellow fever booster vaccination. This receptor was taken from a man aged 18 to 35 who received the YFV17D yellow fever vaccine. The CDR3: CSARTGTYNEQFF. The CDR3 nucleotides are TGCAGTGCTCGGACAGGGACCTACAATGAGCAGTTCTTC.